Listed below are T cell receptor beta chains from one sample, sequenced in a study of shared clonotypes between healthy human individuals. TCRdb's copy holds only in-frame clones and misses some; the assay was immunoSEQ multiplex PCR. This sample has around 500,000 clones, with 70% to 80% found just once. Sequenced material: PBMCs. The source of these receptors is a middle-aged woman in good health. Some clones in this sample may be carry-over from other donors' samples. CDR3s include the opening cysteine and the closing phenylalanine or tryptophan. The D gene is left open where the match is weak. Only some rows state a clone size, as once, few, many or a class for expanded clones.

d_gene,v_gene,j_gene,abundance,CDR3nt,CDR3aa
-,TRBV11-3,TRBJ2-2,-,TGTGCCAGCAGCGTACGTTACGGGACGGGGGCCGGGGAGCTGTTTTTT,CASSVRYGTGAGELFF
-,TRBV9,TRBJ1-4,-,TGTGCCAGCAGCGTCGAGAGCAGCGAAAAACTGTTTTTT,CASSVESSEKLFF
TRBD1,TRBV7-9,TRBJ2-3,-,TGTGCCAGCAGCCCCGGGACAGGGGCTACAGATACGCAGTATTTT,CASSPGTGATDTQYF
-,TRBV6-5,TRBJ2-5,-,TGTGCCAGCAGTTTGCCAGGGGCCGAGACCCAGTACTTC,CASSLPGAETQYF
-,TRBV10-3,TRBJ1-1,-,TGTGCCATCAGTGAGTCACGGGGAGACACTGAAGCTTTCTTT,CAISESRGDTEAFF
-,TRBV19,TRBJ2-1,-,TGTGCCAGTAGTATAGCCGCTCATATCAATGAGCAGTTCTTC,CASSIAAHINEQFF
-,TRBV2,TRBJ1-3,-,TGTGCCAGCAGTATCGAATCGGTAGACACCATATATTTT,CASSIESVDTIYF
TRBD2,TRBV7-2,TRBJ2-7,-,TGTGCCAGCAGACGGGGTAGCGGGAGTTACGAGCAGTACTTC,CASRRGSGSYEQYF
TRBD1,TRBV27,TRBJ1-5,-,TGTGCCAGCAGTTTTTCGACAGGGAGCGGGAAGCTAACTCAGCCCCAGCATTTT,CASSFSTGSGKLTQPQHF
-,TRBV7-2,TRBJ2-1,-,TGTGCCAGCACCCCCTCGGGTTACAATGAGCAGTTCTTC,CASTPSGYNEQFF
TRBD2,TRBV6-4,TRBJ2-1,-,TGTGCCAGCAGTGCAGCGGGAGGGCCCGGTGAGCAGTTCTTC,CASSAAGGPGEQFF
-,TRBV21-1,TRBJ2-7,-,TGTGCCATCCAAAGGAGAGCGGGAGGGCCGGGGGGCGAGCAGTACTTC,CAIQRRAGGPGGEQYF
-,TRBV5-5,TRBJ2-3,few,TGTGCCAGCAGCCCCAATCCGACCCCACCAGATACGCAGTATTTT,CASSPNPTPPDTQYF
-,TRBV9,TRBJ1-3,-,TGTGCCAGCGGGCAACCCAATGGAAACACCATATATTTT,CASGQPNGNTIYF
TRBD1,TRBV10-3,TRBJ1-6,-,TGTGCCGCAGGTGAGGGGGCCGCCTATAATTCACCCCTCCACTTT,CAAGEGAAYNSPLHF
TRBD1,TRBV5-6,TRBJ2-1,few,TGTGCCAGCAGCTTGGTGGGACAGGGGGGGGATGAGCAGTTCTTC,CASSLVGQGGDEQFF
TRBD2,TRBV10-3,TRBJ2-7,once,TGTGCCATCAGTGAGTCGACAGCGGGGAGCTCCTACGAGCAGTACTTC,CAISESTAGSSYEQYF
TRBD2,TRBV5-1,TRBJ2-5,-,TGCGCCAGCAGTTCTGGGCTAGCGGGAGAAGAGACCCAGTACTTC,CASSSGLAGEETQYF
-,TRBV5-4,TRBJ2-5,-,TGTGCCAGCAGCCGCCCGCAGACCGACCAAGAGACCCAGTACTTC,CASSRPQTDQETQYF
TRBD1,TRBV6-5,TRBJ2-7,-,TGTGCCAGCAGGTCGGGACAGGGGAGCTCCTACGAGCAGTACTTC,CASRSGQGSSYEQYF
-,TRBV10-1,TRBJ2-7,-,TGCGCCAGCAGTTTTAACGCCAGCTCCTACGAGCAGTACTTC,CASSFNASSYEQYF
TRBD2,TRBV11-3,TRBJ2-7,-,TGTGCCAGCAGCTTGGGTGGCGTCGGGGGGAACCCCTACGAGCAGTACTTC,CASSLGGVGGNPYEQYF
TRBD2,TRBV19,TRBJ2-1,-,TGTGCCAGTAGTATTATAGATAGCGGGAGGGAAAATGAGCAGTTCTTC,CASSIIDSGRENEQFF
-,TRBV21-1,TRBJ2-3,-,TGTGCCAGCAGCAAAGGGACTAGCGGGAGTAGGGGCACAGATACGCAGTATTTT,CASSKGTSGSRGTDTQYF
TRBD2,TRBV5-4,TRBJ2-7,once,TGTGCCAGCAGCCACCCCCCACTAGCGGGAGGGACGTACGAGCAGTACTTC,CASSHPPLAGGTYEQYF
-,TRBV4-1,TRBJ2-7,-,TGCGCCAGCAGCCACTTGGAGGCGGGGCCCTACGAGCAGTACTTC,CASSHLEAGPYEQYF
-,TRBV2,TRBJ1-5,medium-sized,TGTGCCAGCAGTGACATTAGCAATCAGCCCCAGCATTTT,CASSDISNQPQHF
-,TRBV27,TRBJ1-4,-,TGTGCCAGCGGTCTGGACTGGAGTGAAAAACTGTTTTTT,CASGLDWSEKLFF
TRBD2,TRBV27,TRBJ2-1,-,TGTGCCAGCAGTTTATTTGGGAGGGCCTTGGTCAATGAGCAGTTCTTC,CASSLFGRALVNEQFF
-,TRBV2,TRBJ2-2,once,TGTGCCAACTCGGATAGCGGATACAACACCGGGGAGCTGTTTTTT,CANSDSGYNTGELFF
-,TRBV13,TRBJ2-2,few,TGTGCCAGCAGCTTAGAGCCAGGACCGTCAGAGGGGGAGCTGTTTTTT,CASSLEPGPSEGELFF
-,TRBV5-1,TRBJ2-7,once,TGCGCCAGCAGCTTGGAACAGGGGGGGTACGAGCAGTACTTC,CASSLEQGGYEQYF
-,TRBV7-2,TRBJ1-2,-,TGTGCCAGCAGCCCAAACCGGGGGGGCTATGGCTACACCTTC,CASSPNRGGYGYTF
TRBD1,TRBV5-1,TRBJ2-3,-,TGCGCCAGCAGCAGGGGACAGGCCCCAGATACGCAGTATTTT,CASSRGQAPDTQYF
-,TRBV6-1,TRBJ2-3,-,TGTGCCACCCTGACACCCCCCACAGATACGCAGTATTTT,CATLTPPTDTQYF
TRBD1,TRBV10-3,TRBJ2-2,-,TGTGCCATCAGGAAGACAGGGGACACCGGGGAGCTGTTTTTT,CAIRKTGDTGELFF
-,TRBV6-6,TRBJ1-2,once,TGTGCCAGCAGCAATCCGGGGTCGAGCTATGGCTACACCTTC,CASSNPGSSYGYTF
-,TRBV2,TRBJ1-3,-,TGTGCCAGCACCTCTGGAAACACCATATATTTT,CASTSGNTIYF
TRBD2,TRBV5-4,TRBJ2-3,-,TGTGCCAGCAGCTTGGCCTTGGCTAGCGGGTTCACAGATACGCAGTATTTT,CASSLALASGFTDTQYF
TRBD2,TRBV18,TRBJ2-5,-,TGTGCCAGCTCACGGACGGGAGGACGGGAGACCCAGTACTTC,CASSRTGGRETQYF
-,TRBV30,TRBJ2-5,-,TGTGCCTGGGGTCTCGCAGGGCAAGAGACCCAGTACTTC,CAWGLAGQETQYF
TRBD2,TRBV4-3,TRBJ2-3,-,TGCGCCAGCAGCCAAGGACTAGCGGAGCTAAGCACAGATACGCAGTATTTT,CASSQGLAELSTDTQYF
-,TRBV5-1,TRBJ2-4,-,TGCGCCAGCAGCTTGGGTCCCACAGGAAGGATGGACATTCAGTACTTC,CASSLGPTGRMDIQYF
-,TRBV12-5,TRBJ1-2,-,TGTGCTAGTGGTTTGGAGCGGGGGGCTAACTATGGCTACACCTTC,CASGLERGANYGYTF
TRBD1,TRBV7-2,TRBJ2-7,-,TGTGCCAGCAGCTTATCCCCGGAGGGGACAGGGACTTTGTTC,CASSLSPEGTGTLF
-,TRBV7-9,TRBJ2-1,-,TGTGCCAGCAGCTTAGAGTCGACAGTTGATGAGCAGTTCTTC,CASSLESTVDEQFF
-,TRBV2,TRBJ2-1,-,TGTGCCAGCCGGGACCGCGTCCATCAGTACAATGAGCAGTTCTTC,CASRDRVHQYNEQFF
-,TRBV5-1,TRBJ2-7,-,TGCGCCAGCAGCCAAACCGACGGAAGCTACGAGCAGTACTTC,CASSQTDGSYEQYF
-,TRBV28,TRBJ1-3,-,TGTGCCAGCAGTTTCAACAGGGTCGGAAACACCATATATTTT,CASSFNRVGNTIYF
-,TRBV19,TRBJ1-5,once,TGTGCCAGTAGCGCGGGTTATAGCAATCAGCCCCAGCATTTT,CASSAGYSNQPQHF
-,TRBV21-1,TRBJ2-2,once,TGTGCCAGCAGCAAAGCGACCGGGACAGGGTCGAACACCGGGGAGCTGTTTTTT,CASSKATGTGSNTGELFF
TRBD2,TRBV19,TRBJ2-1,-,TGTGCCAGTAGCCCGAGCGGGAGGGCCTACAATGAGCAGTTCTTC,CASSPSGRAYNEQFF
TRBD1,TRBV2,TRBJ1-5,-,TGTGCCAGCAGTCGACAGGGAAGGGGCGGTCAGCCCCAGCATTTT,CASSRQGRGGQPQHF